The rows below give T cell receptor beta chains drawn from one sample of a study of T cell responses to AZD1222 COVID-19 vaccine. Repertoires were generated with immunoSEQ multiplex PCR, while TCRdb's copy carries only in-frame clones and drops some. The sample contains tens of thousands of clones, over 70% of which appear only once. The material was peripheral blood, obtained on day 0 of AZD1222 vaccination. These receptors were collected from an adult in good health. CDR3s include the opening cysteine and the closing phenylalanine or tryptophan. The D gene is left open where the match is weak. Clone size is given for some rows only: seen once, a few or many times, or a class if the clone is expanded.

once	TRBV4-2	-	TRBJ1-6	CASSQDGQEESPLHF	TGTGCCAGCAGCCAAGATGGCCAGGAGGAATCACCCCTCCACTTT
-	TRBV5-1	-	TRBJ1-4	CASSLGTMGATNEKLFF	TGCGCCAGCAGCTTAGGGACGATGGGGGCAACTAATGAAAAACTGTTTTTT
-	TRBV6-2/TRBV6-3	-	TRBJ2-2	CASSYSNRGITGELFF	TGTGCCAGCAGTTACTCGAATCGCGGAATCACCGGGGAGCTGTTTTTT
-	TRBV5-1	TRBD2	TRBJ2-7	CASSYSKAGGPSYEQYF	TGCGCCAGCAGCTACTCCAAAGCGGGAGGCCCGTCCTACGAGCAGTACTTC
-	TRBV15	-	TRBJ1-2	CATSRDPGGNYGYTF	TGTGCCACCAGCAGAGATCCGGGAGGGAACTATGGCTACACCTTC
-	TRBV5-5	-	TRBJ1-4	CASSFNVGSTNEKLFF	TGTGCCAGCAGCTTCAATGTCGGCTCAACTAATGAAAAACTGTTTTTT
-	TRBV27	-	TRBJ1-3	CASPAKVTGNTIYF	TGTGCCAGCCCCGCGAAGGTAACTGGAAACACCATATATTTT
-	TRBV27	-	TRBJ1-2	CASSPRNTYHGYTF	TGTGCCAGCAGTCCACGAAATACATATCATGGCTACACCTTC
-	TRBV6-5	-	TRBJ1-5	CASILQGMRQPQHF	TGTGCCAGCATTCTCCAGGGGATGCGTCAGCCCCAGCATTTT
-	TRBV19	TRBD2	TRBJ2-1	CASNEGSSGRVHEQFF	TGTGCCAGTAATGAGGGATCCAGCGGGAGGGTGCATGAGCAGTTCTTC
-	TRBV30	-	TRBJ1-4	CAWSKKGRNEKLFF	TGTGCCTGGAGTAAAAAGGGAAGAAATGAAAAACTGTTTTTT
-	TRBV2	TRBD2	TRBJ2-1	CASMAGGNEQFF	TGTGCCAGCATGGCGGGAGGGAATGAGCAGTTCTTC
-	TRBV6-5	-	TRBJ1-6	CASNQGGNSPLHF	TGTGCCAGCAATCAGGGAGGGAATTCACCCCTCCACTTT
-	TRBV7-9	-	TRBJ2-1	CASSLEMGKGEQFF	TGTGCCAGCAGCTTAGAGATGGGGAAGGGTGAGCAGTTCTTC
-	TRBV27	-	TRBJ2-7	CASSSVDVQGEQYF	TGTGCCAGCAGTTCCGTGGATGTTCAGGGCGAGCAGTACTTC
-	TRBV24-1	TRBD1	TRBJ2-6	CATSELTGRNNSGANVLTF	TGTGCCACCAGTGAACTGACAGGGCGTAACAACTCTGGGGCCAACGTCCTGACTTTC
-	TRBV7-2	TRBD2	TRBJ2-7	CASSLDVASGAYEQYF	TGTGCCAGCAGCTTAGACGTCGCTAGCGGAGCTTACGAGCAGTACTTC
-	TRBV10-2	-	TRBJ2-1	CASSEADTGTYNEQFF	TGCGCCAGCAGTGAGGCGGACACCGGTACCTACAATGAGCAGTTCTTC
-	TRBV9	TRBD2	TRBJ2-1	CASSPTSGMEQFF	TGTGCCAGCAGCCCAACTAGCGGGATGGAGCAGTTCTTC
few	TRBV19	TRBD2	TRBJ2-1	CASSIGAGSSYNEQFF	TGTGCCAGTAGTATAGGAGCGGGAAGCTCCTACAATGAGCAGTTCTTC
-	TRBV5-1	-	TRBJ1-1	CASSLDGDTEAFF	TGCGCCAGCAGCTTGGACGGGGACACTGAAGCTTTCTTT
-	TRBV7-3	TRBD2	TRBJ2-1	CASSPGGPRNEQFF	TGTGCCAGCAGCCCGGGAGGGCCGCGAAATGAGCAGTTCTTC
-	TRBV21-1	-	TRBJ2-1	CASSNRLTGSSSYNEQFF	TGTGCCAGCAGCAACCGCCTGACAGGGTCGAGCTCCTACAATGAGCAGTTCTTC
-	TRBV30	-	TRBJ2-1	CAWGGYNEQFF	TGTGCCTGGGGGGGCTACAATGAGCAGTTCTTC
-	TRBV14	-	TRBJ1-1	CASSRGPQGTEAFF	TGTGCCAGCAGCCGAGGACCCCAGGGCACTGAAGCTTTCTTT
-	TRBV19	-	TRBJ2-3	CASSSGQATDTQYF	TGTGCCAGTAGCTCGGGCCAGGCCACAGATACGCAGTATTTT
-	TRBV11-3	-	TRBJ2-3	CASSSRISSLGNTDTQYF	TGTGCCAGCAGCTCTAGAATAAGCTCACTAGGGAACACAGATACGCAGTATTTT
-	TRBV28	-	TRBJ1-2	CASSLLRGLDGYTF	TGTGCCAGCAGTTTATTGAGGGGTTTGGATGGCTACACCTTC
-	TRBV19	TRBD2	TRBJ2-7	CASSPRTSGRYEQYF	TGTGCCAGTAGCCCCCGGACTAGCGGGAGATACGAGCAGTACTTC
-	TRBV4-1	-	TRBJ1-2	CASSQEIHGPGYGYTF	TGCGCCAGCAGCCAAGAGATACACGGACCCGGCTATGGCTACACCTTC
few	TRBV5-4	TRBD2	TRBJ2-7	CASSLPSGRMYEQYF	TGTGCCAGCAGCTTGCCTAGCGGGAGGATGTACGAGCAGTACTTC
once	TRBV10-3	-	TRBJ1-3	CAISPSHRATGNTIYF	TGTGCCATCAGTCCCTCCCACAGGGCAACTGGAAACACCATATATTTT
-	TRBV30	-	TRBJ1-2	CAWRSGFPGYGYTF	TGTGCCTGGAGATCCGGGTTCCCGGGGTATGGCTACACCTTC
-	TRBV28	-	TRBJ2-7	CASANSGGTYEQYF	TGTGCCAGCGCTAACTCAGGGGGGACCTACGAGCAGTACTTC
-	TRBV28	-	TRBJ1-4	CASSSRKEKLFF	TGTGCCAGCAGTTCTAGGAAGGAAAAACTGTTTTTT
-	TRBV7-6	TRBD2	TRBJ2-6	CASSLGLAGGSGANVLTF	TGTGCCAGCAGCTTAGGACTAGCGGGAGGGTCTGGGGCCAACGTCCTGACTTTC
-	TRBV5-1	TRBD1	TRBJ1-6	CASSSSQGVEPLHF	TGCGCCAGCAGCTCGTCCCAGGGGGTAGAGCCCCTCCACTTT